This TCR beta chain was captured in a study of blood T cell repertoires in COVID-19 (dated by TCRdb to about 2020). Describing the broader study: The collaborator samples originated in the United States, Italy and Spain and spanned the acute and convalescent phases of COVID-19. The prospective study material was composed of cDNA or gDNA derived from T cells, B-cell-depleted T cells, or PBMCs. Subjects who had been exposed to COVID-19, were actively infected with it, or had recovered from it provided the deeply sampled blood TCRbeta repertoires that made up the dataset. The repertoires were released in a freely available public database meant as a resource for research on the immune response to SARS-CoV-2. Samples came from the ongoing ImmuneRACE study (first 160 participants) plus 1,254 subjects from 6 global collaborators. The sample metadata nearly always contained a de-identified subject ID, COVID-19 status, age in years and sex. Where available, HLA class I and class II types were taken from metadata supplied by the sample provider and were not determined by assay-based typing. The paper as a whole reports these results and caveats: The amount of clinical and demographic metadata varied by source and participant and was provided uncurated.

In the case of this clone: The clone's antigen remains unknown. No qualities accompany the bases; no much larger clone lies one base away.

For CDR1 and CDR2, the germline V gene (reference sequence) lists GTSNPN and SVGIG. The germline V end is reduced by 3 bases and the J end by 3 bases; junction bases left unmatched: 2. The CDR3 has 13 amino acids, counting the end cysteine and phenylalanine. Just CDR3 DNA is preserved here, 39 bases in frame from base 1. Each collaborating institution followed its own protocols to collect whole blood in K2EDTA tubes. For TCRbeta analysis, collaborators shipped samples as frozen whole blood, isolated PBMCs, or DNA extracted from either of those sample types. TCRbeta CDR3 regions were amplified from genomic DNA using the immunoSEQ Assay, a bias-controlled multiplex PCR. As for the original processing: Nucleated cell counts per sample were estimated from amplification of reference gene primers within the assay. To quantify the absolute abundance of each unique TCRbeta CDR3 rearrangement, sequence reads were collapsed and filtered. Productive Simpson clonality was computed per sample as the square root of Simpson's diversity index over productive rearrangements. In TCRdb, the immuneACCESS table is reduced to in-frame sequences with V and J assigned. These tables do not hold every clone; where another copy was compared, an unresolved V gene accounts for under half, and the others remain unexplained. The V and J calls and clone size are taken from that table; D and trimming were inferred from the DNA. The sample table shows around 75,000 clones, and around 91% are seen once. The top ten constitute 5.3% of the sample.

Sequenced input: peripheral blood. The TCR sequence derives from a man between 45 and 60 years old with acute or convalescent COVID-19. The chain uses TRBV30 and TRBJ2-1; 7 central bases correspond to TRBD2. CDR3 protein: CAWSASGYNEQFF. The nucleotide sequence is TGTGCCTGGAGCGCTAGCGGCTACAATGAGCAGTTCTTC.